One and the same sample provided the 28 T cell receptor beta chains below, sequenced in a study of blood T cells in healthy people across ages. For the second PCR, which ran for roughly 7 to 11 cycles, a sample-barcoded 5' primer and a J-beta primer mix were used. TCRdb used MiXCR to reprocess the 5' RACE reads, holding one entry per CDR3 protein. The table lists 1.5 million to 2 million distinct CDR3 sequences, approximately 32% of them singletons. Sequenced: blood. The origin of the receptors is a woman in her thirties in good health.

This clonotype showed up many times. The chain recombines TRBV29-1 with TRBJ2-1; 10 nucleotides match TRBD2. V lost 6 bases, J lost 2 bases, and 7 bases stayed unmatched. Looked up from germline, CDR1 is SQVTM and CDR2 is ANQGSEA. The CDR3 totals 15 residues. The CDR3 here is CSVPRLAGTYNEQFF. In DNA, the CDR3 is TGCAGCGTCCCGCGACTAGCGGGCACCTACAATGAGCAGTTCTTC.

The genes are TRBV3-1 and TRBJ2-2; the match to TRBD1 covers 9 bases. V gave up 4 bases and J gave up 4 bases; unmatched junction bases: 4. The CDR3 spans 15 residues. Germline V gives CDR1 LGHDT, CDR2 YNNKEL (reference sequence). CDR3 sequence reads: CASSPGQGTTGELFF. CDR3 nucleotide sequence: TGTGCCAGCAGCCCGGGACAGGGAACCACCGGGGAGCTGTTTTTT.

The sample holds many counts of this clonotype. The CDR3 DNA reads TGCGCCAGCAACAGGGACACCAGCTCCTACGAGCAGTACTTC. This encodes CASNRDTSSYEQYF. The chain links TRBV5-1 to TRBJ2-7; D perhaps matches TRBD1 (6 bases). CDR1 and CDR2 (germline): SGHRS, YFSETQ. The CDR3 spans 14 residues. V lost 6 bases, J lost 0 bases, and 13 bases lay in between.

V gene TRBV20-1 combines with J gene TRBJ2-1, with 10 nucleotides matching TRBD2. Looked up from germline, CDR1 is DFQATT and CDR2 is SNEGSKA (reference sequence). Trimming at V came to 4 bases and at J to 1 base, leaving 7 bases not matched to a gene. The CDR3 spans 16 residues. CDR3 sequence reads: CSAIKREGPSYNEQFF. The CDR3 DNA is TGCAGTGCTATTAAGCGGGAGGGCCCTTCCTACAATGAGCAGTTCTTC.

The genes are TRBV5-1 and TRBJ2-7, with TRBD2 matching over 7 bases. J lost 0 bases, V lost 6 bases, and 12 bases had no gene match. Germline V gives CDR1 SGHRS, CDR2 YFSETQ. The CDR3 loop spans 16 amino acids. CDR3 bases: TGCGCCAGCACGGCTTTCCAGGGCGGGAGCTCCTACGAGCAGTACTTC. Residues: CASTAFQGGSSYEQYF.

The chain is built from TRBV14 and TRBJ2-2; 10 bases are shared with TRBD1. The J segment lost 4 bases and the V segment lost 4 bases, leaving 6 bases of the junction unmatched. In germline, CDR1 is SGHDN, CDR2 FVKESK. The CDR3 is 16 residues long. This CDR3 is CASSPETGGGTGELFF. Written as DNA, the CDR3 is TGTGCCAGCAGCCCTGAGACAGGGGGCGGCACCGGGGAGCTGTTTTTT.

The chain recombines TRBV20-1 with TRBJ2-7; tentative D call: TRBD1 (5 bases). V lost 2 bases to trimming and J lost 1 base, with 9 bases between them. Germline loops: CDR1 DFQATT, CDR2 SNEGSKA (reference sequence). This CDR3 is 13 amino acids long. CDR3 nucleotides: TGCAGTGCTAGAAGGGGTCAGTCCTACGAGCAGTACTTC. Protein: CSARRGQSYEQYF.

Note on this clonotype: Relative to the germline gene, one junction end is altered; a read error may explain this. J is TRBJ2-5 and V is TRBV20-1; TRBD1 aligns across 7 bases. Germline V gives CDR1 DFQATT, CDR2 SNEGSKA (reference sequence). The CDR3 contains 14 residues. The CDR3 region has the DNA TGCAGTGCATGGGGACAGTTGCTCCAAGAGACCCGGTACTTC. This gives the protein CSAWGQLLQETRYF.

This clonotype was detected only a few times. V gene TRBV20-1 combines with J gene TRBJ1-1; TRBD1 matches at 9 bases. The CDR3 is 17 amino acids. V was clipped by 0 bases and J by 0 bases; unmatched bases: 8. Germline CDR1 reads DFQATT; CDR2 reads SNEGSKA (reference sequence). The chain's CDR3 is CSARDLRQGVLNTEAFF. The CDR3 nucleotides read TGCAGTGCTAGAGACCTAAGACAGGGGGTGTTGAACACTGAAGCTTTCTTT.

This sequence joins TRBV21-1 and TRBJ2-7; the DNA was not compared with TRBD1, the D call given in the table. TRBV21-1 is noted as a pseudogene. The CDR3 is made up of 16 amino acids. The CDR3 sequence: CASSKAGRGRDHEQYF. DNA of the CDR3: TGTGCCAGCAGCAAAGCGGGCAGGGGGCGCGATCACGAGCAGTACTTC.

This clonotype was detected many times. The rearrangement links TRBV27 to TRBJ2-1, with 8 bases matching TRBD1. The junction had 6 bases not matched to a gene; V was cut back by 6 bases and J by 8 bases. Germline CDR1 and CDR2: MNHEY and SMNVEV (reference sequence). This CDR3 region has 13 residues. The CDR3 DNA is TGTGCCAGCAGACGACAGGGGACGGATGAGCAGTTCTTC. This translates into CASRRQGTDEQFF.

This sequence joins TRBV7-3 and TRBJ2-2; D unclear. Trimming cost V 6 bases and J 5 bases, with 10 bases left between them. The CDR3 contains 13 residues. Germline V gene data show CDR1 as SGHTA and CDR2 as FQGTGA. DNA of the CDR3: TGTGCCAGCAGTCGAGTGGGAACCGGGGAGCTGTTTTTT. Amino acids: CASSRVGTGELFF.

V gene TRBV6-6 combines with J gene TRBJ1-1; D is unclear. V was cut by 5 bases and J by 3 bases, with 7 bases left in between. In germline, CDR1 is MNHNY, CDR2 SVGAGI (reference sequence). The CDR3 extends over 12 amino acids. CDR3 sequence: CASSHHYTEAFF. CDR3 DNA sequence: TGTGCCAGCAGTCACCATTACACTGAAGCTTTCTTT.

Turning to this clonotype: One end of the junction is discordant with germline, which a read error may explain. J is TRBJ2-2 and V is TRBV29-1, with D possibly matching TRBD2 (5 bases). Germline CDR1 reads SQVTM; CDR2 reads ANQGSEA. The CDR3 extends over 14 amino acids. The CDR3 loop reads CSVGTPKNTGERFF. In DNA form, the CDR3 reads TGCAGCGTAGGTACACCTAAAAACACCGGGGAGCGGTTTTTT.

This clonotype has more than one count but fewer than ten. CDR3 in amino acids: CASSLPGGQGAYNEQFF. CDR3 nucleotides: TGTGCCAGCAGCTTACCCGGTGGGCAGGGGGCGTACAATGAGCAGTTCTTC. V and J are TRBV7-6 and TRBJ2-1; 8 bases map to TRBD1. The germline CDR1 and CDR2 sequences are SGHVS and FNYEAQ. The CDR3 has 17 residues. V lost 2 bases and J lost 4; bases outside the gene matches: 10.

In nucleotides, the CDR3 is TGCAGTGCTAGAGGTTCCAGGACAGGGGGCTTATTTGGCAGTCAGCCCCAGCATTTT. Residues: CSARGSRTGGLFGSQPQHF. The chain couples TRBV20-1 to TRBJ1-5; 11 bases are a match to TRBD1. V lost 1 base to trimming and J lost 6 bases; unmatched junction nucleotides: 17. Germline V gene lookup returns CDR1 DFQATT and CDR2 SNEGSKA (reference sequence). The CDR3 length is 19 residues.

In nucleotides, the CDR3 is TGTGCCAGCAGGGAATCGGCAGGACTAGCGGGAGAGACCCAGTACTTC. It codes for CASRESAGLAGETQYF. The chain joins TRBV2 to TRBJ2-5; 11 bases fit TRBD2. V was pared by 6 bases and J by 4 bases, with 10 bases of the junction left unmatched. This CDR3 contains 16 residues. CDR1 and CDR2 from the germline V gene are SNHLY and FYNNEI.

This clonotype was counted between two and nine times. The chain carries TRBV7-8 and TRBJ2-5; TRBD1 matches 8 bases. The germline V gene encodes CDR1 SGHVS and CDR2 FQNEAQ. The CDR3 loop spans 14 amino acids. The ends lost 1 base at V and 11 bases at J; junction bases unmatched: 9. CDR3 protein: CASSLGTGTWEQYF. CDR3 DNA sequence: TGTGCCAGCAGCTTAGGGACAGGGACCTGGGAGCAGTACTTC.

This clonotype has at least ten counts. V is TRBV12-3 or TRBV12-4 and J is TRBJ2-7; D perhaps matches TRBD1 (6 bases). Trimming left V 3 bases short and J 5 bases short, with 11 bases between. The CDR3 runs to 13 residues. In DNA, the CDR3 is TGTGCCAGCAGTTTCAGGGGTCTCCACGAGCAGTACTTC. This gives the protein CASSFRGLHEQYF.

The table lists this clonotype with a few counts. The chain links TRBV7-2 to TRBJ2-1, with 8 bases that match TRBD2. The germline V gene has CDR1 SGHTA and CDR2 FQGNSA. J gave up 2 bases and V 2 bases, and 5 bases lay outside the gene matches. This CDR3 region has 16 residues. CDR3 loop: CASSLTAGVPYNEQFF. Here the CDR3 DNA reads TGTGCCAGCAGCTTAACAGCGGGAGTCCCCTACAATGAGCAGTTCTTC.

This clonotype was counted only a few times. The CDR3 spells CASSLGALQGRTDTQYF. Here the CDR3 DNA reads TGCGCCAGCAGCTTGGGAGCCCTCCAGGGACGCACAGATACGCAGTATTTT. J is TRBJ2-3 and V is TRBV5-1; either TRBD1 or TRBD2 may fit D (5 bases each). V lost 0 bases and J 1 base, leaving 15 bases between the germline ends. CDR1 is SGHRS, CDR2 YFSETQ, per germline. This CDR3 comprises 17 residues.

The chain carries TRBV15 and TRBJ2-1; 7 bases match TRBD2. The germline CDR1 and CDR2 sequences are LNHNV and YYDKDF (reference sequence). This CDR3 region has 15 residues. V was clipped by 6 bases and J by 6 bases; unmatched bases: 11. This chain's CDR3 is CATRAAGESGNEQFF. CDR3 coding DNA: TGTGCCACCAGGGCTGCGGGAGAGAGTGGCAATGAGCAGTTCTTC.

The chain recombines TRBV10-3 with TRBJ2-7, with D perhaps TRBD1 (6 bases). The length of the CDR3 is 16 residues. V lost 0 bases, J lost 3 bases, and 15 bases lay in between. Germline assignment: CDR1 ENHRY and CDR2 SYGVKD. The CDR3 DNA sequence: TGTGCCATCAGTGAGTCGACTCGACAGGTGATCTACGAGCAGTACTTC. Translating gives CAISESTRQVIYEQYF.

V and J are TRBV20-1 and TRBJ1-1, with D perhaps matching TRBD1 (5 bases). The CDR3 is made up of 18 amino acids. Germline V gene data show CDR1 as DFQATT and CDR2 as SNEGSKA (reference sequence). Trimming took off 2 bases at V and 2 bases at J, with 24 bases between the two ends. The CDR3 DNA reads as TGCAGTGCTAGACCGCCACTTGGGACGCATATGTTCAACACTGAAGCTTTCTTT. Translating gives CSARPPLGTHMFNTEAFF.

This clonotype turned up a few times. The chain has TRBV7-2 and TRBJ2-1, with 9 bases identical to TRBD2. The V gene's germline CDR1 is SGHTA and CDR2 FQGNSA. The CDR3 sequence is 20 residues long. V trimming: 1 base; J trimming: 0 bases; junction bases outside the gene matches: 13. The CDR3 DNA reads as TGTGCCAGCAGCTTAGGTCCCCTAGCGGGGCCCCGAAACTCCTACAATGAGCAGTTCTTC. It specifies CASSLGPLAGPRNSYNEQFF.

This clonotype appeared many times. V gene TRBV27 combines with J gene TRBJ2-1; 15 nucleotides agree with TRBD2. J gave up 7 bases and V 5 bases, and 3 bases lay outside the gene matches. Germline assignment: CDR1 MNHEY and CDR2 SMNVEV (reference sequence). This CDR3 has 15 amino acids. The CDR3 nucleotides are TGTGCCAGCAGTACCGGGACTAGCGGGAGGAATGAGCAGTTCTTC. Translating it yields CASSTGTSGRNEQFF.

This clonotype was observed a handful of times. The rearrangement links TRBV10-3 to TRBJ2-1; 8 bases match TRBD2. Germline lookup yields CDR1 ENHRY and CDR2 SYGVKD. The V gene end was trimmed by 4 bases and the J gene end by 4 bases; junction bases not matched to a gene: 9. The CDR3 is 16 residues long. In nucleotides, the CDR3 is TGTGCCATCAGTGCCCATAATAGCGGGGATTACAATGAGCAGTTCTTC. This codes for CAISAHNSGDYNEQFF.

There are a few counts of this clonotype. The rearrangement links TRBV12-3 or TRBV12-4 to TRBJ2-1; tentatively, D is TRBD2 (6 bases). The CDR3 covers 11 residues. V was shortened by 4 bases and J by 13 bases, with 11 bases between the two germline ends. The CDR3 loop is CASSSSGTQFF. CDR3 sequence (DNA): TGTGCCAGCAGTTCATCCGGGACTCAGTTCTTC.